What follows are 14 T cell receptor beta chains derived from one specimen sequenced in a study of regulatory T cells in long-lasting Graves disease. Through Arm-PCR of CDR3 regions and iRepertoire HTBI primers, TCR beta libraries were built. TCRdb ran MiXCR on the multiplex PCR reads and lists one entry per CDR3 protein. The sample shows around 400,000 distinct CDR3 sequences, roughly a quarter of them seen only once. Documented time point: persistent/refractory GD, antithyroid drugs over 5 years with positive TRAb. The TCR library was made from RNA extracted from PBMCs. The sequencing used peripheral blood mononuclear cells (PBMCs), collected when the disease was refractory, from a patient treated with antithyroid drugs. The receptors were sampled from a female donor with Graves disease.

The chain recombines TRBV12-3 or TRBV12-4 with TRBJ1-5; no firm D call. This CDR3 contains 15 residues. The V gene lost 6 bases and the J gene lost 5 bases, with 17 bases spanning the gap. The CDR3 loop is CASRDSATSYQPQHF. As DNA, the CDR3 is TGTGCCAGCAGAGACTCAGCGACTTCTTATCAGCCCCAGCATTTT.

On this clonotype itself: Possible read error: a much larger clone is one base away. The V gene is TRBV11-3, the J gene TRBJ2-7; the match to TRBD2 covers 7 bases. The CDR3 extends over 13 amino acids. CDR1 SGHNT and CDR2 YENEEA come from the germline V gene. The DNA for the CDR3 is TGTGCCGGCAGCTTTGGGCGGGGGTACGAGCAGTACTTC. Amino acid sequence: CAGSFGRGYEQYF.

V and J are TRBV18 and TRBJ1-2; a possible D gene is TRBD1 (6 bases). The CDR3 consists of 14 residues. The V gene's germline CDR1 is KGHSH and CDR2 LQKENI. The ends were cut back, 3 bases at V and 2 bases at J, with 10 bases in the middle. The CDR3 DNA reads TGTGCCAGCTCACCTAACAGGGACAACTATGGCTACACCTTC. Residues: CASSPNRDNYGYTF.

J is TRBJ1-1 and V is TRBV4-3; D call uncertain. From germline, CDR1 is LGHNA and CDR2 YSLEER. The CDR3 is made up of 14 amino acids. Trimming removed 0 bases from V and 8 bases from J, with 13 bases in between. CDR3 nucleotides: TGCGCCAGCAGCCAAGAAGTTGGGCAGCCCGAAGCTTTCTTT. Translating it yields CASSQEVGQPEAFF.

The V and J genes are TRBV24-1 and TRBJ2-7, with 12 bases that match TRBD1. The length of the CDR3 is 15 residues. Germline CDR1 is KGHDR and CDR2 is SFDVKD. The junction had 11 bases not matched to a gene; V was cut back by 9 bases and J by 6 bases. The CDR3 DNA reads as TGTGCCACCGTGGCCGGGACAGGGGGCGCGGGCGAGCAGTACTTC. It yields the protein CATVAGTGGAGEQYF.

This chain connects TRBV14 to TRBJ2-3; D is undetermined. CDR1 and CDR2 from the germline V gene are SGHDN and FVKESK. Trimming stripped 4 bases from V and 1 base from J, with 12 bases between. CDR3 length equals 15 residues. In nucleotides, the CDR3 is TGTGCCAGCAGCCCCATTGGACGGGGCACAGATACGCAGTATTTT. This encodes CASSPIGRGTDTQYF.

V is TRBV9 and J is TRBJ2-1; D is unresolved. The CDR3 length is 12 residues. The V end lost 4 bases, the J end lost 8 bases, and 10 bases lay between the germline ends. CDR1 is SGDLS, CDR2 YYNGEE, per germline. In DNA form, the CDR3 reads TGTGCCAGCAGCCCCCTTCGGGATGAGCAGTTCTTC. Amino acid sequence: CASSPLRDEQFF. The complete variable domain, with remaining parts taken from reference TRBV9 and TRBJ2-1, reads DSGVTQTPKHLITATGQRVTLRCSPRSGDLSVYWYQQSLDQGLQFLIQYYNGEERAKGNILERFSAQQFPDLHSELNLSSLELGDSALYFCASSPLRDEQFFGPGTRLTVL.

This clonotype was found many times. CDR3 in DNA: TGTGCCAGCAGATGGACAGGGGGCGCTGGGGCCAACGTCCTGACTTTC. It yields the protein CASRWTGGAGANVLTF. This rearrangement joins TRBV2 to TRBJ2-6; 11 bases align to TRBD1. The CDR3 contains 16 residues. J was trimmed by 2 bases and V by 6 bases; bases with no gene match: 3. The germline gives CDR1 SNHLY, CDR2 FYNNEI.

This clonotype appeared a few times. This chain links TRBV29-1 with TRBJ2-7, with TRBD1 matching 7 bases. Germline CDR1 reads SQVTM; CDR2 reads ANQGSEA. Trimming cost V 4 bases and J 6 bases; bases outside gene matches: 6. The CDR3 covers 12 residues. CDR3 amino acids: CSVGRQGSEQYF. CDR3 sequence (DNA): TGCAGCGTTGGACGACAGGGCAGCGAGCAGTACTTC.

This clonotype occurred many times. The V gene is TRBV30, the J gene TRBJ2-5, with 8 bases aligning to TRBD2. The ends lost 3 bases at V and 5 bases at J; junction bases unmatched: 5. From germline, CDR1 is GTSNPN and CDR2 SVGIG (reference sequence). CDR3 length: 13 amino acids. The CDR3 bases are TGTGCCTGGAGAGAGGGACTAGAGGAGACCCAGTACTTC. This translates into CAWREGLEETQYF. The entire variable domain, with the rest obtained from reference TRBV30 and TRBJ2-5, is as follows: SQTIHQWPATLVQPVGSPLSLECTVEGTSNPNLYWYRQAAGRGLQLLFYSVGIGQISSEVPQNLSASRPQDRQFILSSKKLLLSDSGFYLCAWREGLEETQYFGPGTRLLVL.

This clonotype was recorded a few times. The chain combines TRBV6-5 with TRBJ1-5; possible D gene TRBD1, 6 bases. The CDR3 is 14 amino acids. V was pared by 2 bases and J by 5 bases, with 10 bases between. Germline V gene lookup returns CDR1 MNHEY and CDR2 SVGAGI. This CDR3 is CASSYGRGDQPQHF. The CDR3 coding sequence is TGTGCCAGCAGTTACGGCAGGGGTGATCAGCCCCAGCATTTT.

The chain carries TRBV7-9 and TRBJ2-7; D unresolved. V gave up 6 bases and J gave up 3 bases, with 12 bases separating them. CDR1 and CDR2 from the germline V gene are SEHNR and FQNEAQ (reference sequence). The CDR3 is made up of 13 amino acids. The CDR3 DNA sequence: TGTGCCAGCAGTAAAGGTGGCGTCTACGAGCAGTACTTC. This gives the protein CASSKGGVYEQYF.

V gene TRBV12-3 or TRBV12-4 combines with J gene TRBJ1-1; weak D call: TRBD1 (5 bases). V shed 6 bases and J shed 3 bases, with 17 bases lying between them. The CDR3 totals 15 residues. The CDR3 region has the DNA TGTGCCAGCAGCGTAGACTTCCAAGGGGACACTGAAGCTTTCTTT. Translation gives CASSVDFQGDTEAFF.

The rearrangement uses TRBV28 and TRBJ1-1, with D possibly TRBD1 on 6 matching bases. This CDR3 contains 13 residues. Germline loops: CDR1 MDHEN, CDR2 SYDVKM. Trimming removed 7 bases from V and 3 bases from J, with 12 bases in between. CDR3 DNA: TGTGCCAGCACCCTCCAGGGGTACACTGAAGCTTTCTTT. Amino acids: CASTLQGYTEAFF. Full variable domain (missing parts from reference TRBV28 and TRBJ1-1): DVKVTQSSRYLVKRTGEKVFLECVQDMDHENMFWYRQDPGLGLRLIYFSYDVKMKEKGDIPEGYSVSREKKERFSLILESASTNQTSMYLCASTLQGYTEAFFGQGTRLTVV.